The 22 T cell receptor beta chains in this list originate from one sample, sequenced in a study of blood T cell repertoires in COVID-19. Data came from immunoSEQ multiplex PCR; TCRdb stores just in-frame clones and leaves some out. The sample has about 63,000 clones, about 90% seen once. Sample: peripheral blood. These receptors all come from a human donor in a cohort sampled during active COVID-19.

This clone was recorded only once. This chain uses TRBV19 with TRBJ1-1, with 11 bases identical to TRBD1. There are 15 residues in the CDR3. Germline CDR1 is LNHDA and CDR2 is SQIVND (reference sequence). V shed 6 bases, J shed 4 bases, and the junction held 7 bases outside the gene matches. For the CDR3, the DNA is TGTGCCAGTAGACTACAGGGGACAGGGGGCACTGAAGCTTTCTTT. Its protein is CASRLQGTGGTEAFF.

The chain joins TRBV5-1 to TRBJ1-4; D is possibly TRBD1 (6 bases). V was pared by 0 bases and J by 0 bases, with 6 bases between. This CDR3 has 15 residues. Germline V CDR1 and CDR2: SGHRS, YFSETQ. The CDR3 region is CASSLEGATNEKLFF. DNA for the CDR3: TGCGCCAGCAGCTTGGAGGGGGCAACTAATGAAAAACTGTTTTTT.

The chain is built from TRBV7-3 and TRBJ2-5; tentatively, D is TRBD2 (7 bases). Trimming removed 2 bases at V and 2 bases at J, with 15 bases between. The CDR3 spans 16 residues. Germline V gene data show CDR1 as SGHTA and CDR2 as FQGTGA. CDR3 DNA: TGTGCCAGCAGCTTAGGATTGGGGGGGCGTCAAGAGACCCAGTACTTC. Translation: CASSLGLGGRQETQYF.

This sequence joins TRBV2 and TRBJ1-2; the match to TRBD1 covers 8 bases. J was trimmed by 3 bases and V by 8 bases; bases with no gene match: 8. This CDR3 spans 14 amino acids. Germline V CDR1 and CDR2: SNHLY, FYNNEI. The CDR3 is CASVVPGQDYGYTF. The CDR3 region has the DNA TGTGCCAGCGTAGTTCCGGGACAGGACTATGGCTACACCTTC. Full variable domain (outside the CDR3, taken from reference TRBV2 and TRBJ1-2): EPEVTQTPSHQVTQMGQEVILRCVPISNHLYFYWYRQILGQKVEFLVSFYNNEISEKSEIFDDQFSVERPDGSNFTLKIRSTKLEDSAMYFCASVVPGQDYGYTFGSGTRLTVV.

J is TRBJ2-1 and V is TRBV11-2, with D perhaps matching TRBD2 (6 bases). The germline V and J ends were trimmed by 5 bases and 15 bases, with 17 bases remaining between them. Germline-derived CDR1 and CDR2 are SGHAT and FQNNGV. The CDR3 contains 12 residues. The CDR3 DNA is TGTGCCAGCAGCCTTGGAATCGGGACTCCGTTCTTC. Its protein is CASSLGIGTPFF.

Notes on this clone: The junction departs from germline at one end; a sequencing error may be responsible. The rearrangement uses TRBV7-2 and TRBJ2-5, with D maybe TRBD1 (5 bases). The CDR3 is 15 amino acids. The germline V gene encodes CDR1 SGHTA and CDR2 FQGNSA. The CDR3 protein is CASSIARVQVETQYF. DNA of the CDR3: TGTGCCAGCAGCATAGCCAGGGTCCAGGTGGAGACCCAGTACTTC.

The chain is built from TRBV10-3 and TRBJ2-1; TRBD1 matches at 7 bases. CDR1 and CDR2 (germline): ENHRY, SYGVKD. The CDR3 runs to 15 residues. Trimming cost V 2 bases and J 10 bases; bases outside gene matches: 11. CDR3 region: CAISEGQETLREQFF. CDR3 nucleotides: TGTGCCATCAGTGAGGGACAGGAGACTCTTAGAGAGCAGTTCTTC.

The V gene is TRBV5-1, the J gene TRBJ2-1, with 10 bases aligning to TRBD2. Germline CDR1 is SGHRS and CDR2 is YFSETQ. Trimming took 3 bases from V and 5 from J; bases not matched to a gene: 5. CDR3 size: 15 residues. The CDR3 region is CASSSTGTSDNEQFF. The CDR3 DNA is TGCGCCAGCAGCTCGACCGGGACTAGCGACAATGAGCAGTTCTTC.

The chain is built from TRBV5-1 and TRBJ2-5, with D perhaps TRBD2 (7 bases). V lost 1 base and J 0 bases, leaving 10 bases between the germline ends. The CDR3 spans 15 residues. CDR1 and CDR2 from the germline V gene are SGHRS and YFSETQ. As DNA, the CDR3 is TGCGCCAGCAGCTTGCGGGGGGCCAACCAAGAGACCCAGTACTTC. Its translation is CASSLRGANQETQYF.

The chain recombines TRBV5-5 with TRBJ2-5; a weak D match, TRBD1 (5 bases). The V and J ends lost 0 bases and 5 bases respectively, with 14 bases between them. There are 15 residues in the CDR3. Looked up from germline, CDR1 is SGHKS and CDR2 is YYEKEE (reference sequence). This CDR3 reads CASSLGAQGQETQYF. The CDR3 region has the DNA TGTGCCAGCAGCTTGGGGGCTCAGGGTCAGGAGACCCAGTACTTC.

The chain's CDR3 is CASRKDLGPLAEAFF. CDR3 coding DNA: TGTGCCAGCAGAAAAGACTTGGGTCCCCTGGCTGAAGCTTTCTTT. The chain recombines TRBV11-2 with TRBJ1-1; D not resolved. Germline CDR1 SGHAT, CDR2 FQNNGV. The CDR3 is made up of 15 amino acids. With 6 bases removed from V and 6 bases from J, the gap between germline ends came to 20 bases.

Comment on this clone: At the DNA level, this CDR3 is encoded by other sequences in the same sample as well. The V gene is TRBV7-2, the J gene TRBJ2-7; D is perhaps TRBD2 (5 bases). The CDR3 extends over 15 amino acids. In germline, CDR1 is SGHTA, CDR2 FQGNSA. Deletions cut 2 bases from V and 3 bases from J, with 14 bases between. CDR3 nucleotide sequence: TGTGCCAGCAGCTTAACGGGCGGGTCTGGCTACGAGCAGTACTTC. Translated: CASSLTGGSGYEQYF.

In its sample, this clone is medium-sized. V usage is TRBV5-4 and J usage is TRBJ2-2; the D gene is possibly TRBD1 (5 bases). The CDR3 totals 16 residues. Germline CDR1 SGHNT, CDR2 YYREEE (reference sequence). V was pared by 2 bases and J by 0 bases, with 11 bases between. CDR3 in amino acids: CASSLTQGSNTGELFF. As DNA, the CDR3 is TGTGCCAGCAGCTTAACGCAGGGCTCGAACACCGGGGAGCTGTTTTTT.

V and J are TRBV2 and TRBJ1-5; 10 positions agree with TRBD1. Germline loops: CDR1 SNHLY, CDR2 FYNNEI. This CDR3 comprises 14 residues. With V trimmed by 6 bases and J by 4 bases, 3 bases remained unmatched. The CDR3 loop is CASRGQGFNQPQHF. CDR3 coding DNA: TGTGCCAGCAGGGGACAGGGGTTTAATCAGCCCCAGCATTTT.

The chain combines TRBV7-2 with TRBJ2-5; 8 nucleotides line up with TRBD2. V lost 3 bases and J lost 4; bases outside the gene matches: 7. Germline CDR1 reads SGHTA; CDR2 reads FQGNSA. The CDR3 loop spans 15 amino acids. The CDR3 DNA is TGTGCCAGCAGCTTTGGCGGGAGGATGGGAGAGACCCAGTACTTC. It is translated as CASSFGGRMGETQYF.

The CDR3 sequence: CASSQDVGGGEAFF. The CDR3 nucleotides read TGTGCCAGCAGCCAAGATGTAGGGGGCGGTGAAGCTTTCTTT. The chain combines TRBV4-2 with TRBJ1-1; 7 nucleotides match TRBD1. Looked up from germline, CDR1 is LGHNA and CDR2 is YNFKEQ. V lost 0 bases, J lost 7 bases, and 5 bases stayed unmatched. The CDR3 extends over 14 amino acids.

This sequence joins TRBV7-9 and TRBJ2-1; tentative D call: TRBD2 (5 bases). V lost 0 bases, J lost 5 bases, and 14 bases lay in between. This CDR3 has 16 residues. Per the germline V gene, CDR1 is SEHNR and CDR2 is FQNEAQ (reference sequence). Written as DNA, the CDR3 is TGTGCCAGCAGCTTAGCCGGGGTAGGGCTCCACAATGAGCAGTTCTTC. Its translation is CASSLAGVGLHNEQFF.

The chain employs TRBV27 and TRBJ2-7; D is unresolved. CDR3 size: 13 residues. CDR1 MNHEY and CDR2 SMNVEV come from the germline V gene (reference sequence). Trimming stripped 6 bases from V and 3 bases from J, with 12 bases between. In DNA, the CDR3 is TGTGCCAGCAGCCGCGCTGGAGTCTACGAGCAGTACTTC. As protein: CASSRAGVYEQYF.

The V call is TRBV18, the J call TRBJ2-2; no clear D gene. The V end was cut by 0 bases, the J end by 6 bases, with 8 bases between. The germline CDR1 and CDR2 sequences are KGHSH and LQKENI. The CDR3 runs 14 residues. Written as DNA, the CDR3 is TGTGCCAGCTCACCACCATCAGGCGCCGGGGAGCTGTTTTTT. Protein sequence: CASSPPSGAGELFF.

This chain joins TRBV12-3 or TRBV12-4 and TRBJ2-7; 8 nucleotides line up with TRBD1. The CDR3 has 12 amino acids. Trimming cost V 4 bases and J 13 bases; bases outside gene matches: 9. The CDR3: CASSWTGTGVYF. The CDR3 DNA reads as TGTGCCAGCAGTTGGACCGGGACAGGAGTCTACTTC.

V gene TRBV6-1 combines with J gene TRBJ2-3; the match to TRBD2 covers 10 bases. Trimming at V came to 3 bases and at J to 2 bases, leaving 5 bases not matched to a gene. CDR1 and CDR2 (germline): MNHNS, SASEGT. The CDR3 has 16 residues. The CDR3 spells CASSDQRGGVTDTQYF. CDR3 sequence (DNA): TGTGCCAGCAGTGACCAGCGGGGGGGTGTCACAGATACGCAGTATTTT.

This clone showed up just a few times. V is TRBV14 and J is TRBJ1-3; D gene uncertain. V was trimmed by 0 bases and J by 4 bases, leaving 4 bases between them. In germline, CDR1 is SGHDN, CDR2 FVKESK. The CDR3 is made up of 13 amino acids. The CDR3 nucleotides are TGTGCCAGCAGCCAAGATCAGGGAAACACCATATATTTT. Protein product: CASSQDQGNTIYF.